Listed here are 14 T cell receptor beta chains from one sample, sequenced in a study of blood T cell repertoires in COVID-19. Assay used: immunoSEQ multiplex PCR; TCRdb lists only in-frame clones, some missing. The repertoire holds approximately 390,000 clones, 88% seen once, with 2% to 2.5% in the top ten. The sample consisted of PBMCs or T cells enriched from blood (not recorded which). The receptors derive from a woman aged 40 to 55 with acute COVID-19.

The J gene is TRBJ2-7, the V gene TRBV5-1, with 8 nucleotides matching TRBD1. Trimming took 0 bases from V and 0 from J; bases not matched to a gene: 2. CDR3 length: 15 amino acids. The germline V gene has CDR1 SGHRS and CDR2 YFSETQ. CDR3 loop: CASSLGTGSSYEQYF. In DNA form, the CDR3 reads TGCGCCAGCAGCTTGGGGACAGGGTCCTCCTACGAGCAGTACTTC. The variable domain in full, completed from reference TRBV5-1 and TRBJ2-7, reads KAGVTQTPRYLIKTRGQQVTLSCSPISGHRSVSWYQQTPGQGLQFLFEYFSETQRNKGNFPGRFSGRQFSNSRSEMNVSTLELGDSALYLCASSLGTGSSYEQYFGPGTRLTVT.

The chain is built from TRBV18 and TRBJ1-1; no clear D. The V and J ends lost 5 bases and 3 bases respectively, with 19 bases between them. CDR1 KGHSH and CDR2 LQKENI come from the germline V gene. This CDR3 has 16 amino acids. This CDR3 is CASSSALGKWDTEAFF. The CDR3 DNA reads as TGTGCCAGCTCATCCGCCCTCGGGAAGTGGGACACTGAAGCTTTCTTT.

This chain joins TRBV5-6 and TRBJ2-3, with TRBD1 matching over 11 bases. The germline V gene has CDR1 SGHDT and CDR2 YYEEEE. V shed 5 bases, J shed 5 bases, and the junction held 4 bases outside the gene matches. This CDR3 is 14 amino acids long. CDR3 sequence (DNA): TGTGCCAGCAGGCCGGGACAGGGGGGAGATACGCAGTATTTT. It encodes CASRPGQGGDTQYF. Using reference TRBV5-6 and TRBJ2-3 for the parts outside the CDR3, the full variable domain is DAGVTQSPTHLIKTRGQQVTLRCSPKSGHDTVSWYQQALGQGPQFIFQYYEEEERQRGNFPDRFSGHQFPNYSSELNVNALLLGDSALYLCASRPGQGGDTQYFGPGTRLTVL.

The chain combines TRBV7-9 with TRBJ2-4; D remains ambiguous. The ends were cut back, 4 bases at V and 3 bases at J, with 13 bases in the middle. The V gene's germline CDR1 is SEHNR and CDR2 FQNEAQ (reference sequence). The CDR3 is 15 residues long. As DNA, the CDR3 is TGTGCCAGCAGCTCTAACTTCCTGTTCAAAAACATTCAGTACTTC. Its translation is CASSSNFLFKNIQYF.

The rearrangement links TRBV10-3 to TRBJ1-1; D is perhaps TRBD1 (6 bases). The CDR3 is made up of 14 amino acids. Deletions cut 6 bases from V and 2 bases from J, with 13 bases between. Germline V lookup: CDR1 ENHRY, CDR2 SYGVKD. The DNA for the CDR3 is TGTGCCATCAGAGACCGGACAGCTAACACTGAAGCTTTCTTT. It codes for CAIRDRTANTEAFF.

This clone was observed a handful of times. The rearrangement uses TRBV19 and TRBJ2-3; 7 bases agree with TRBD1. Germline V CDR1 and CDR2: LNHDA, SQIVND (reference sequence). V trimming: 5 bases; J trimming: 4 bases; junction bases outside the gene matches: 6. This CDR3 has 14 amino acids. DNA for the CDR3: TGTGCCAGTAGTTTAGGGGGCAGGGCAGATACGCAGTATTTT. This gives the protein CASSLGGRADTQYF.

This clone was found once. Its ends do not fully match the called genes, so a read error is possible. V and J are TRBV6-5 and TRBJ1-1, with a tentative D call TRBD1 (6 bases). This CDR3 is built from 15 residues. From germline, CDR1 is MNHEY and CDR2 SVGAGI. The CDR3 region has the DNA TGTGCCAGCACCACGCAGGGGCTAATGAACACTAAAGCTTTCTTT. It yields the protein CASTTQGLMNTKAFF.

The chain is built from TRBV5-1 and TRBJ2-1, with TRBD2 matching 10 bases. Unmatched junction bases numbered 5, after V lost 5 bases and J lost 6 bases. The V gene's germline CDR1 is SGHRS and CDR2 YFSETQ. CDR3 length equals 14 residues. Here the CDR3 reads CASRGLAGANEQFF. DNA for the CDR3: TGCGCCAGCAGGGGCCTAGCGGGGGCCAATGAGCAGTTCTTC.

V gene TRBV6-2 or TRBV6-3 combines with J gene TRBJ1-4, with D possibly being TRBD1 (6 bases). Trimming left V 6 bases short and J 8 bases short, with 19 bases between. This CDR3 has 15 residues. Germline values: CDR1 MNHEY, CDR2 SVGEGT. CDR3 sequence reads: CASSSSPGAVEKLFF. The CDR3 DNA reads TGTGCCAGCAGCTCGAGTCCAGGGGCGGTCGAAAAACTGTTTTTT.

The V gene is TRBV30, the J gene TRBJ2-1; 8 nucleotides line up with TRBD1. The J segment lost 6 bases and the V segment lost 4 bases, leaving 8 bases of the junction unmatched. Germline-derived CDR1 and CDR2 are GTSNPN and SVGIG (reference sequence). This CDR3 region has 14 residues. CDR3 sequence: CAWIGQGGSNEQFF. CDR3 coding DNA: TGTGCCTGGATAGGACAGGGAGGTTCCAATGAGCAGTTCTTC.

The chain recombines TRBV4-2 with TRBJ1-2, with TRBD1 matching over 8 bases. CDR1 is LGHNA, CDR2 YNFKEQ, per germline. V lost 5 bases, J lost 2 bases, and 7 bases stayed unmatched. This CDR3 comprises 15 residues. The CDR3 nucleotides read TGTGCCAGCAGCACCCGGACAGGGAAAAACTATGGCTACACCTTC. Translated: CASSTRTGKNYGYTF.

The chain recombines TRBV4-1 with TRBJ2-2; D call uncertain. Trimming cost V 2 bases and J 2 bases, with 9 bases left between them. Germline V gene sequence: CDR1 MGHRA, CDR2 YSYEKL. The CDR3 consists of 15 residues. The chain's CDR3 is CASSQRGINTGELFF. The CDR3 nucleotides read TGCGCCAGCAGCCAACGAGGAATTAACACCGGGGAGCTGTTTTTT.

V is TRBV6-6 and J is TRBJ1-3, with a weak D call TRBD1 (5 bases). This CDR3 comprises 15 residues. Germline V gene sequence: CDR1 MNHNY, CDR2 SVGAGI (reference sequence). Deletions cut 0 bases from V and 2 bases from J, with 8 bases between. DNA for the CDR3: TGTGCCAGCAGTTACTCTGGAGGGGCTGGAAACACCATATATTTT. This translates into CASSYSGGAGNTIYF.

The chain links TRBV29-1 to TRBJ2-2, with D uncertain. The length of the CDR3 is 12 residues. V lost 4 bases and J 6 bases, leaving 9 bases between the germline ends. Germline V CDR1 and CDR2: SQVTM, ANQGSEA. The CDR3 DNA follows: TGCAGCGTTGGATCTTCGGCCGGGGAGCTGTTTTTT. As protein: CSVGSSAGELFF.